The 10 T cell receptor beta chains below all came from one sample that was sequenced in a study of blood T cell repertoires in COVID-19. Generated by immunoSEQ multiplex PCR, the TCRdb table keeps only in-frame clones and is missing some. Counted here are tens of thousands of clones, 88% occurring once; the ten biggest clones make up around a tenth. Source material: PBMCs or T cells enriched from blood (not recorded which). Source of these receptors: a middle-aged woman who had recovered from COVID-19.

The V gene is TRBV7-2, the J gene TRBJ1-4, with D perhaps TRBD1 (6 bases). In germline, CDR1 is SGHTA, CDR2 FQGNSA. V lost 4 bases and J lost 7, with 16 bases in between. The length of the CDR3 is 15 residues. CDR3 sequence (DNA): TGTGCCAGCAGCTCCGCCCCGGGACAAGGTGAAAAACTGTTTTTT. As protein: CASSSAPGQGEKLFF.

The chain recombines TRBV18 with TRBJ2-3; 9 bases are a match to TRBD2. The germline gives CDR1 KGHSH, CDR2 LQKENI. V dropped 3 bases and J dropped 1; count of bases not matched to a gene: 5. The CDR3 contains 16 residues. CDR3 sequence reads: CASSPQLAGGTDTQYF. The CDR3 DNA is TGTGCCAGCTCACCGCAACTAGCGGGTGGCACAGATACGCAGTATTTT. The full variable domain, completed using reference TRBV18 and TRBJ2-3, is NAGVMQNPRHLVRRRGQEARLRCSPMKGHSHVYWYRQLPEEGLKFMVYLQKENIIDESGMPKERFSAEFPKEGPSILRIQQVVRGDSAAYFCASSPQLAGGTDTQYFGPGTRLTVL.

The chain employs TRBV9 and TRBJ1-4, with TRBD1 matching 7 bases. This CDR3 region has 19 residues. Trimming removed 2 bases from V and 3 bases from J; junction bases left unmatched: 16. Per germline, CDR1 SGDLS and CDR2 YYNGEE. Here the CDR3 DNA reads TGTGCCAGCAGCGTCGAGGCGGGCAGGGGGTTTTCGTCTAATGAAAAACTGTTTTTT. Translation: CASSVEAGRGFSSNEKLFF.

The chain has TRBV11-2 and TRBJ2-1; 11 positions match TRBD2. CDR1 and CDR2 from the germline V gene are SGHAT and FQNNGV. The CDR3 consists of 15 residues. J was trimmed by 6 bases and V by 3 bases; bases with no gene match: 4. In DNA form, the CDR3 reads TGTGCCAGCAGCTTTAAGACTAGCGGGGCCAATGAGCAGTTCTTC. Its translation is CASSFKTSGANEQFF.

The chain combines TRBV11-3 with TRBJ2-3; D is unresolved. CDR1 and CDR2 (germline): SGHNT, YENEEA. The CDR3 loop spans 14 amino acids. Between the trimmed V and J ends, which lost 5 bases and 3 bases, there was a span of 12 bases. CDR3 in amino acids: CASSPFRETDTQYF. The CDR3 region has the DNA TGTGCCAGCAGCCCCTTCCGCGAGACAGATACGCAGTATTTT.

V and J are TRBV18 and TRBJ1-4; D ambiguous. With 1 base removed from V and 2 bases from J, the gap between germline ends came to 11 bases. The CDR3 contains 16 residues. Germline CDR1 and CDR2: KGHSH and LQKENI. The CDR3 DNA sequence: TGTGCCAGCTCACCACTTGGCGGGCGGACTAATGAAAAACTGTTTTTT. It is translated as CASSPLGGRTNEKLFF.

This clone has a handful of counts. V is TRBV5-4 and J is TRBJ2-1, with 7 positions matching TRBD1. CDR1 and CDR2 from the germline V gene are SGHNT and YYREEE (reference sequence). This CDR3 is 15 amino acids long. With V trimmed by 2 bases and J by 6 bases, 8 bases remained unmatched. CDR3 amino acids: CASSFKRPGGNEQFF. As DNA, the CDR3 is TGTGCCAGCAGCTTCAAACGACCAGGGGGCAATGAGCAGTTCTTC.

This chain connects TRBV29-1 to TRBJ1-3, with 9 bases identical to TRBD1. In germline, CDR1 is SQVTM, CDR2 ANQGSEA. CDR3 length: 15 amino acids. The V and J ends lost 6 bases and 2 bases, in that order; junction bases with no gene match: 8. The chain's CDR3 is CSVGTGRETGNTIYF. The CDR3 DNA sequence: TGCAGCGTGGGGACAGGGAGGGAGACTGGAAACACCATATATTTT.

On this clone: Other DNA variants within this sample encode the same CDR3. V is TRBV4-2 and J is TRBJ1-2; unclear D gene. Trimming pared 0 bases from V and 0 bases from J, leaving 11 bases between. The CDR3 spans 16 residues. From germline, CDR1 is LGHNA and CDR2 YNFKEQ. CDR3 bases: TGTGCCAGCAGCCAAGATGCCAGCCTAGCTAACTATGGCTACACCTTC. Its protein product is CASSQDASLANYGYTF.

This clone was seen once. V is TRBV19 and J is TRBJ1-2; TRBD1 aligns across 8 bases. CDR3 size: 14 residues. Looked up from germline, CDR1 is LNHDA and CDR2 is SQIVND (reference sequence). V trimming: 7 bases; J trimming: 0 bases; junction bases outside the gene matches: 4. The CDR3 protein is CASTPDRANYGYTF. CDR3 in DNA: TGTGCCAGTACCCCGGACAGGGCTAACTATGGCTACACCTTC.